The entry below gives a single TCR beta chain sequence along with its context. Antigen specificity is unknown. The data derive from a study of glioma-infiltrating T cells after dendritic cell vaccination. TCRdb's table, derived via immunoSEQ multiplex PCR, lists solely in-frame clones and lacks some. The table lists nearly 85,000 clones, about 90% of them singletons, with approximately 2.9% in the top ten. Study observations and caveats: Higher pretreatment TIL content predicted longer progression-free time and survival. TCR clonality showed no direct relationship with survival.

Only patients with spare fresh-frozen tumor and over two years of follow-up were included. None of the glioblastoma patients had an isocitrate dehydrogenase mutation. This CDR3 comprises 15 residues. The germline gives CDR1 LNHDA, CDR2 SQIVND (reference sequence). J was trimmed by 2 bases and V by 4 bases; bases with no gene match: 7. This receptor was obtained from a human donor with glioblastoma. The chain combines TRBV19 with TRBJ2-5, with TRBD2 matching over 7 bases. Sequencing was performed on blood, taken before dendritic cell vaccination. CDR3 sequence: CASSRLEAGQETQYF. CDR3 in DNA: TGTGCCAGTAGTAGGCTCGAAGCGGGGCAAGAGACCCAGTACTTC.